This T cell receptor (beta chain) was profiled in a study of CD8+ T cells in alopecia areata. The sequencing template was cDNA reverse transcribed from extracted RNA. The method was immunoSEQ multiplex PCR; TCRdb's version includes in-frame clones alone and lacks a portion of them. This table holds some 110,000 clones, about 60% found once. Findings of the study overall: It was lesional scalp, especially alopecia totalis/universalis, that showed higher clonality than normal scalp. Compared with mice, patients displayed less clear TCR sharing, possibly for HLA-related reasons. Scalp repertoires also include resident alphabeta T cells from normal skin.

V was cut by 3 bases and J by 1 base, with 12 bases left in between. The CDR3 spans 16 residues. This clone came up once. Its antigen remains unknown. Sorted out of PBMCs were CD4+ T cells and CD8+ T cells. The sample was CD4+ T cells sorted from blood. This TCR came from a human donor in good health. V and J are TRBV23-1 and TRBJ2-2; unclear D gene. TRBV23-1 is an ORF; its function is uncertain. The CDR3 region has the DNA TGCGCCAGCAGTCATAGGGTCGGAGAGAACACCGGGGAGCTGTTTTTT. This translates into CASSHRVGENTGELFF.